Shown below are 7 T cell receptor beta chains from a single sample sequenced in a study of blood T cell repertoires in COVID-19. The protocol was immunoSEQ multiplex PCR, while the TCRdb copy is restricted to in-frame clones and leaves out a portion. The sample records more than 65,000 clones, around nine tenths being singletons. The specimen sequenced was peripheral blood. The source is a woman aged 80 or older with active or convalescent COVID-19.

This chain links TRBV28 with TRBJ2-7; a weak D match, TRBD1 (6 bases). Germline values: CDR1 MDHEN, CDR2 SYDVKM. The CDR3 runs to 15 residues. Trimming stripped 3 bases from V and 1 base from J, with 13 bases between. CDR3 protein: CASSFAGAGSYEQYF. CDR3 bases: TGTGCCAGCAGTTTTGCAGGGGCAGGTTCCTACGAGCAGTACTTC. Looking up the rest from reference TRBV28 and TRBJ2-7 gives the full variable domain: DVKVTQSSRYLVKRTGEKVFLECVQDMDHENMFWYRQDPGLGLRLIYFSYDVKMKEKGDIPEGYSVSREKKERFSLILESASTNQTSMYLCASSFAGAGSYEQYFGPGTRLTVT.

V gene TRBV6-5 combines with J gene TRBJ2-7; TRBD1 matches 9 bases. From germline, CDR1 is MNHEY and CDR2 SVGAGI. The CDR3 is made up of 14 amino acids. V trimming: 9 bases; J trimming: 4 bases; junction bases outside the gene matches: 10. This CDR3 is CASTRDRASYEQYF. The CDR3 bases are TGTGCCAGTACCCGGGACAGGGCGTCTTACGAGCAGTACTTC.

V gene TRBV7-9 combines with J gene TRBJ1-2; the match to TRBD1 covers 9 bases. The germline gives CDR1 SEHNR, CDR2 FQNEAQ (reference sequence). With V trimmed by 3 bases and J by 6 bases, 5 bases remained unmatched. This CDR3 has 14 residues. Here the CDR3 reads CASSLAQGANGYTF. In nucleotides, the CDR3 is TGTGCCAGCAGCTTGGCACAGGGGGCGAATGGCTACACCTTC.

This clone was seen only once. V usage is TRBV7-8 and J usage is TRBJ1-1; a possible D gene is TRBD1 (5 bases). V was shortened by 4 bases and J by 5 bases, with 11 bases between the two germline ends. Per germline, CDR1 SGHVS and CDR2 FQNEAQ. This CDR3 has 13 residues. The CDR3 DNA follows: TGTGCCAGCAGCTCCCGCAGGGTGACTGAAGCTTTCTTT. Encoded protein: CASSSRRVTEAFF.

The chain is built from TRBV5-5 and TRBJ2-3, with 8 bases that match TRBD1. Germline-derived CDR1 and CDR2 are SGHKS and YYEKEE (reference sequence). V shed 2 bases, J shed 9 bases, and the junction held 5 bases outside the gene matches. The CDR3 is made up of 13 amino acids. CDR3 in amino acids: CASSFRGQGTQYF. CDR3 coding DNA: TGTGCCAGCAGCTTTCGAGGACAGGGCACGCAGTATTTT.

The chain's CDR3 is CASSYLAPNEQFF. DNA for the CDR3: TGTGCCAGCAGTTATTTGGCCCCCAATGAGCAGTTCTTC. The V call is TRBV6-2 or TRBV6-3, the J call TRBJ2-1; no reliable D call. Trimming pared 3 bases from V and 6 bases from J, leaving 9 bases between. Germline V gives CDR1 MNHEY, CDR2 SVGEGT. This CDR3 comprises 13 residues.

This rearrangement joins TRBV4-1 to TRBJ1-1; D is possibly TRBD1 (5 bases). Trimming removed 1 base from V and 14 bases from J, with 17 bases in between. CDR1 and CDR2 from the germline V gene are MGHRA and YSYEKL. The CDR3 is 13 amino acids. CDR3 protein: CASSQVGQGRRFF. DNA for the CDR3: TGCGCCAGCAGCCAAGTGGGGCAGGGAAGGAGATTCTTT.